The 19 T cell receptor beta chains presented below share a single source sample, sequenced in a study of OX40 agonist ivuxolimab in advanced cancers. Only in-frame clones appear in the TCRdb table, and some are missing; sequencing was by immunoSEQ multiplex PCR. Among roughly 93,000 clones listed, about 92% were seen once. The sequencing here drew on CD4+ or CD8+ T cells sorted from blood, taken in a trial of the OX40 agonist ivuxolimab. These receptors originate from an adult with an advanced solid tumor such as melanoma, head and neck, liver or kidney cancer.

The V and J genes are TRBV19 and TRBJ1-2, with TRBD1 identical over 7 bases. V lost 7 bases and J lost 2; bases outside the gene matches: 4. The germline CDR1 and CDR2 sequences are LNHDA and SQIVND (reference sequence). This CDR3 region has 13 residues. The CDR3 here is CASTVTGNYGYTF. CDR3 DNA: TGTGCCAGTACTGTGACAGGGAACTATGGCTACACCTTC.

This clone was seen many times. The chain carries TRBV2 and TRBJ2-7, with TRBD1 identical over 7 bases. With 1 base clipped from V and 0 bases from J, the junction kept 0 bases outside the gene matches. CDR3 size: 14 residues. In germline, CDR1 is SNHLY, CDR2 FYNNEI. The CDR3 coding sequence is TGTGCCAGCAGTGAAGACAGGGGCTCCTACGAGCAGTACTTC. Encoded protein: CASSEDRGSYEQYF. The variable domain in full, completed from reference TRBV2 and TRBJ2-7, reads EPEVTQTPSHQVTQMGQEVILRCVPISNHLYFYWYRQILGQKVEFLVSFYNNEISEKSEIFDDQFSVERPDGSNFTLKIRSTKLEDSAMYFCASSEDRGSYEQYFGPGTRLTVT.

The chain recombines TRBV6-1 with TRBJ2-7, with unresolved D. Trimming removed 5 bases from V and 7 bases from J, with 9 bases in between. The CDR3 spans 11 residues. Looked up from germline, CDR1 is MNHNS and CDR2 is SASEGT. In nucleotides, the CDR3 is TGTGCCAGCAGTTCTACAAAGGAGCAGTACTTC. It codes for CASSSTKEQYF.

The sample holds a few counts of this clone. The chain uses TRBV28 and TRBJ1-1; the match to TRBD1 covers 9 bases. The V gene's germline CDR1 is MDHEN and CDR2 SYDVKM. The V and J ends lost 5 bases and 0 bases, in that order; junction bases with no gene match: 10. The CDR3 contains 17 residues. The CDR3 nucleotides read TGTGCCAGCAGTCCCCCCCTGGGACAGGGTTTGAACACTGAAGCTTTCTTT. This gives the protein CASSPPLGQGLNTEAFF.

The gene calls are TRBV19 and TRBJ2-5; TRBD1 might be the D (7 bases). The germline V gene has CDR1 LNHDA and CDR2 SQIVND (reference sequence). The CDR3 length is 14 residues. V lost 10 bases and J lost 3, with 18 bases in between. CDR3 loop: CATSDQGVEETQYF. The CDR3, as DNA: TGTGCCACTAGCGATCAGGGGGTAGAAGAGACCCAGTACTTC.

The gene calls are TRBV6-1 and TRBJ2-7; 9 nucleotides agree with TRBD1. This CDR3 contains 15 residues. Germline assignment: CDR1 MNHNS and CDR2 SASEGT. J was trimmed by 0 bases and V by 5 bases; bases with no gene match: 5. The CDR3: CASSLGQGSSYEQYF. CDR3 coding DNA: TGTGCCAGCAGTCTTGGACAGGGGAGCTCCTACGAGCAGTACTTC.

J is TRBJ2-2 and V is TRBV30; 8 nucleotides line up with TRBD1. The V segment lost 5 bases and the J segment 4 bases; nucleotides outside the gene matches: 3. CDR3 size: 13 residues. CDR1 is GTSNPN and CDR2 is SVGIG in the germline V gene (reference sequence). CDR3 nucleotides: TGTGCCTGGCAGACAGGGGTCACCGGGGAGCTGTTTTTT. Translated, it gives CAWQTGVTGELFF.

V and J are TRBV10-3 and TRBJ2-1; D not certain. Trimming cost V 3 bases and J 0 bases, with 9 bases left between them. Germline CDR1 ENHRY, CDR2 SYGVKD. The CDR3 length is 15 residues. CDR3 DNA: TGTGCCATCAGTGATCCCCTAAGCTCCTACAATGAGCAGTTCTTC. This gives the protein CAISDPLSSYNEQFF.

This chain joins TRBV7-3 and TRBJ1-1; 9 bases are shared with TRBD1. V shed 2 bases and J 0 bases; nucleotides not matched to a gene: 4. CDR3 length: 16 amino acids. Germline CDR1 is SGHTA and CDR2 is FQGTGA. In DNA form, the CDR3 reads TGTGCCAGCAGCTTAGGGACAGGGTACATGAACACTGAAGCTTTCTTT. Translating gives CASSLGTGYMNTEAFF.

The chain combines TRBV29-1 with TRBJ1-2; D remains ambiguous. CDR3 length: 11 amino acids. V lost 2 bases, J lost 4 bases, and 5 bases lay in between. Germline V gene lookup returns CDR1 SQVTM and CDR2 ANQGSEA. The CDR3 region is CSVERLYGYTF. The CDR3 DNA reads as TGCAGCGTTGAAAGGCTCTATGGCTACACCTTC.

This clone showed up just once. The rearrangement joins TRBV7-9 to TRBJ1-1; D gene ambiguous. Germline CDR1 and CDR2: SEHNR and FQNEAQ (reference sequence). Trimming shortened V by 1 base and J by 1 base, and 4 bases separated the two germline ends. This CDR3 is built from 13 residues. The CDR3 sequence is CASSLGRNTEAFF. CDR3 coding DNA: TGTGCCAGCAGCTTAGGGCGGAACACTGAAGCTTTCTTT. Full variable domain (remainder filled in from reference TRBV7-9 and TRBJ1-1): DTGVSQNPRHKITKRGQNVTFRCDPISEHNRLYWYRQTLGQGPEFLTYFQNEAQLEKSRLLSDRFSAERPKGSFSTLEIQRTEQGDSAMYLCASSLGRNTEAFFGQGTRLTVV.

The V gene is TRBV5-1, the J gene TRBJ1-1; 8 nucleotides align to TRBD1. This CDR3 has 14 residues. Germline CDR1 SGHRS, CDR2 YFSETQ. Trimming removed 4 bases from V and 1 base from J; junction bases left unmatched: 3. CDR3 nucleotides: TGCGCCAGCAGCAGTGGACAGGGGAACACTGAAGCTTTCTTT. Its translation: CASSSGQGNTEAFF.

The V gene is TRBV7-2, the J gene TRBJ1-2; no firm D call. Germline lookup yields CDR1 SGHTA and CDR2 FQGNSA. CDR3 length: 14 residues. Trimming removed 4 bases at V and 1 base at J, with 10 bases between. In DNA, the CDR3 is TGTGCCAGCAGCTACCCTGGGGTTAACTATGGCTACACCTTC. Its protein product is CASSYPGVNYGYTF.

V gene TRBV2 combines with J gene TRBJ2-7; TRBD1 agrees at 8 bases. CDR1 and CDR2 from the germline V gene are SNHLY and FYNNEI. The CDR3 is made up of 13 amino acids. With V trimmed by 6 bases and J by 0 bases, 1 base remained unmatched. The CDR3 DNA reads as TGTGCCAGCAGAGGACAGGGCTCCTACGAGCAGTACTTC. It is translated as CASRGQGSYEQYF.

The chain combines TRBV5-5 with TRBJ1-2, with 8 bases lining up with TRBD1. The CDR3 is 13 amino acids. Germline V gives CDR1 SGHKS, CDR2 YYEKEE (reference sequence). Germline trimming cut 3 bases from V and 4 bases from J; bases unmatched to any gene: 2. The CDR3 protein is CASSSGQGYGYTF. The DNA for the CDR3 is TGTGCCAGCAGCTCAGGACAGGGCTATGGCTACACCTTC.

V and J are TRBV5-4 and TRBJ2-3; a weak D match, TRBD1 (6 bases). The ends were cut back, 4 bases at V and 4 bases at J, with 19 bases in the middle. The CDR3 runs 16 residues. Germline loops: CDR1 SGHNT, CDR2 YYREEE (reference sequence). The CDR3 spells CASSGIQGRGADTQYF. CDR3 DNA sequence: TGTGCCAGCAGCGGAATACAGGGAAGGGGTGCAGATACGCAGTATTTT.

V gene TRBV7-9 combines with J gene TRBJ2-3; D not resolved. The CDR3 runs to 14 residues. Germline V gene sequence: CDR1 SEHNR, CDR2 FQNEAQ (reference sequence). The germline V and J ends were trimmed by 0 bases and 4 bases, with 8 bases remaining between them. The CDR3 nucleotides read TGTGCCAGCAGCTTAGCGGTGGCAGCAGATACGCAGTATTTT. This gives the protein CASSLAVAADTQYF.

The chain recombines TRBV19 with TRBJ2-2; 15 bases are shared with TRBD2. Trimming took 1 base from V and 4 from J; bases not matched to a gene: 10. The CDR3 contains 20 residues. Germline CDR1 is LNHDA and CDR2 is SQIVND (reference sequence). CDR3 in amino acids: CASSIVSPGLAGGGTGELFF. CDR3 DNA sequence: TGTGCCAGTAGTATAGTCTCACCGGGACTAGCGGGAGGCGGCACCGGGGAGCTGTTTTTT. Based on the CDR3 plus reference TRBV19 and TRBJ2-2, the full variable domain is DGGITQSPKYLFRKEGQNVTLSCEQNLNHDAMYWYRQDPGQGLRLIYYSQIVNDFQKGDIAEGYSVSREKKESFPLTVTSAQKNPTAFYLCASSIVSPGLAGGGTGELFFGEGSRLTVL.

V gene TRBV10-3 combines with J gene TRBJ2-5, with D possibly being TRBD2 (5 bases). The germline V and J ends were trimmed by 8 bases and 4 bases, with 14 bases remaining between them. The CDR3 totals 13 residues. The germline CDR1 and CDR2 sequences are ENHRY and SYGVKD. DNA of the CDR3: TGTGCCATCGGAGGTGAGAATATAGAGACCCAGTACTTC. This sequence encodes CAIGGENIETQYF.